The 13 T cell receptor beta chains presented below share a single source sample, sequenced in a study of T-cell reconstitution after alpha-beta-depleted transplantation in children. Unique molecular identifiers tagged the TCRbeta library. Each CDR3 protein gets one entry after TCRdb re-called the PCR reads with MiXCR. This sample has 350,000 to 450,000 distinct CDR3 sequences; roughly 20% occur once, and the top ten carry around 3.9%. The material sequenced was PBMCs from the stem cell graft donor, taken from the stem cell graft. These receptors all come from a human donor who donated a stem cell graft to a child with acute myeloid leukemia.

This clonotype was counted at least ten times. The rearrangement joins TRBV6-1 to TRBJ2-2, with a possible D match to TRBD1 (5 bases). Germline V CDR1 and CDR2: MNHNS, SASEGT. CDR3 size: 15 residues. V was shortened by 1 base and J by 5 bases, with 11 bases between the two germline ends. CDR3 sequence (DNA): TGTGCCAGCAGTGAAGAGGGGTTGGTGACCGGGGAGCTGTTTTTT. Protein sequence: CASSEEGLVTGELFF.

V and J are TRBV5-6 and TRBJ2-1; a possible D gene is TRBD2 (6 bases). CDR1 SGHDT and CDR2 YYEEEE come from the germline V gene. V was shortened by 3 bases and J by 0 bases, with 13 bases between the two germline ends. This CDR3 contains 16 residues. CDR3 nucleotide sequence: TGTGCCAGCAGCTGGCGGGGTAGTGGCTCCTACAATGAGCAGTTCTTC. It is translated as CASSWRGSGSYNEQFF. The whole variable domain, remainder taken from reference TRBV5-6 and TRBJ2-1, is DAGVTQSPTHLIKTRGQQVTLRCSPKSGHDTVSWYQQALGQGPQFIFQYYEEEERQRGNFPDRFSGHQFPNYSSELNVNALLLGDSALYLCASSWRGSGSYNEQFFGPGTRLTVL.

The chain's CDR3 is CSGRLGGETGELFF. The DNA for the CDR3 is TGCAGCGGCCGGCTAGGGGGCGAGACCGGGGAGCTGTTTTTT. The J gene is TRBJ2-2, the V gene TRBV29-1; 7 bases match TRBD1. This CDR3 is built from 14 residues. Germline V gene data show CDR1 as SQVTM and CDR2 as ANQGSEA. V was pared by 7 bases and J by 5 bases, with 10 bases of the junction left unmatched.

This chain uses TRBV15 with TRBJ1-1, with 7 bases aligning to TRBD1. In germline, CDR1 is LNHNV, CDR2 YYDKDF (reference sequence). Trimming removed 1 base from V and 6 bases from J; junction bases left unmatched: 17. The CDR3 contains 18 residues. CDR3 residues: CATSRVPPQGPEGAEAFF. The CDR3 region has the DNA TGTGCCACCAGCAGAGTCCCCCCACAGGGGCCGGAAGGTGCTGAAGCTTTCTTT.

This clonotype occurred a few times. V and J are TRBV27 and TRBJ2-1; a weak D match, TRBD2 (6 bases). V lost 5 bases to trimming and J lost 5 bases, with 19 bases between them. There are 16 residues in the CDR3. CDR1 and CDR2 from the germline V gene are MNHEY and SMNVEV (reference sequence). As DNA, the CDR3 is TGTGCCAGCAGTGAAACGGGAGACCACAGCCACAATGAGCAGTTCTTC. Translation gives CASSETGDHSHNEQFF.

This clonotype has ten or more counts. The chain recombines TRBV20-1 with TRBJ2-3; no clear D. The CDR3 is 11 amino acids. Germline V CDR1 and CDR2: DFQATT, SNEGSKA (reference sequence). The V gene lost 3 bases and the J gene lost 4 bases, with 5 bases spanning the gap. This CDR3 reads CSASRADTQYF. The DNA for the CDR3 is TGCAGTGCTAGCCGGGCAGATACGCAGTATTTT.

The chain combines TRBV2 with TRBJ2-5; TRBD1 matches at 7 bases. V was pared by 8 bases and J by 5 bases, with 5 bases of the junction left unmatched. CDR3 length: 12 residues. Germline lookup yields CDR1 SNHLY and CDR2 FYNNEI. Here the CDR3 DNA reads TGTGCCAGCCAGGGACAGACGGAGACCCAGTACTTC. Protein: CASQGQTETQYF.

This clonotype was recorded many times. This rearrangement joins TRBV12-3 or TRBV12-4 to TRBJ2-7; 7 positions match TRBD2. The CDR3 loop spans 14 amino acids. The junction had 8 bases not matched to a gene; V was cut back by 6 bases and J by 3 bases. CDR3 sequence (DNA): TGTGCCAGCAGCTTGGGAGGGGACGTCTACGAGCAGTACTTC. This gives the protein CASSLGGDVYEQYF.

Only a few counts were recorded for this clonotype. The genes are TRBV4-2 and TRBJ2-7; D is perhaps TRBD2 (5 bases). Germline CDR1 reads LGHNA; CDR2 reads YNFKEQ. CDR3 length: 13 residues. V lost 2 bases and J lost 6, with 11 bases in between. The CDR3 DNA reads as TGTGCCAGCAGCCAATATACCGCGGGCGAGCAGTACTTC. Its translation is CASSQYTAGEQYF.

This clonotype was detected a few times. The chain has TRBV12-3 or TRBV12-4 and TRBJ2-3; the match to TRBD2 covers 11 bases. V trimming: 3 bases; J trimming: 4 bases; junction bases outside the gene matches: 9. The length of the CDR3 is 17 residues. The CDR3 sequence: CASSFDPGTSGPDTQYF. The DNA for the CDR3 is TGTGCCAGCAGTTTCGACCCCGGGACTAGCGGCCCAGATACGCAGTATTTT.

V is TRBV12-3 or TRBV12-4 and J is TRBJ1-2; 7 nucleotides align to TRBD1. The CDR3 is 14 residues long. Losses at the gene ends were 5 bases for V and 4 bases for J; bases not matched to a gene: 7. The CDR3 region is CASSIGTGAYGYTF. CDR3 nucleotides: TGTGCCAGCAGTATAGGCACAGGGGCCTATGGCTACACCTTC.

This clonotype was recorded at least ten times. The genes are TRBV7-6 and TRBJ2-5; D might be TRBD1 (6 bases). The CDR3 runs to 14 residues. Trimming took off 5 bases at V and 1 base at J, with 11 bases between the two ends. CDR1 and CDR2 from the germline V gene are SGHVS and FNYEAQ. The CDR3 loop reads CASSRQAFQETQYF. The CDR3 DNA is TGTGCCAGCAGCAGACAGGCCTTCCAAGAGACCCAGTACTTC.

The sample holds many counts of this clonotype. The chain links TRBV29-1 to TRBJ2-5; D gene unclear. V was shortened by 3 bases and J by 4 bases, with 12 bases between the two germline ends. The CDR3 extends over 13 amino acids. Germline CDR1 SQVTM, CDR2 ANQGSEA. The CDR3 region is CSVDKGVSETQYF. CDR3 nucleotide sequence: TGCAGCGTTGATAAGGGTGTCTCAGAGACCCAGTACTTC.